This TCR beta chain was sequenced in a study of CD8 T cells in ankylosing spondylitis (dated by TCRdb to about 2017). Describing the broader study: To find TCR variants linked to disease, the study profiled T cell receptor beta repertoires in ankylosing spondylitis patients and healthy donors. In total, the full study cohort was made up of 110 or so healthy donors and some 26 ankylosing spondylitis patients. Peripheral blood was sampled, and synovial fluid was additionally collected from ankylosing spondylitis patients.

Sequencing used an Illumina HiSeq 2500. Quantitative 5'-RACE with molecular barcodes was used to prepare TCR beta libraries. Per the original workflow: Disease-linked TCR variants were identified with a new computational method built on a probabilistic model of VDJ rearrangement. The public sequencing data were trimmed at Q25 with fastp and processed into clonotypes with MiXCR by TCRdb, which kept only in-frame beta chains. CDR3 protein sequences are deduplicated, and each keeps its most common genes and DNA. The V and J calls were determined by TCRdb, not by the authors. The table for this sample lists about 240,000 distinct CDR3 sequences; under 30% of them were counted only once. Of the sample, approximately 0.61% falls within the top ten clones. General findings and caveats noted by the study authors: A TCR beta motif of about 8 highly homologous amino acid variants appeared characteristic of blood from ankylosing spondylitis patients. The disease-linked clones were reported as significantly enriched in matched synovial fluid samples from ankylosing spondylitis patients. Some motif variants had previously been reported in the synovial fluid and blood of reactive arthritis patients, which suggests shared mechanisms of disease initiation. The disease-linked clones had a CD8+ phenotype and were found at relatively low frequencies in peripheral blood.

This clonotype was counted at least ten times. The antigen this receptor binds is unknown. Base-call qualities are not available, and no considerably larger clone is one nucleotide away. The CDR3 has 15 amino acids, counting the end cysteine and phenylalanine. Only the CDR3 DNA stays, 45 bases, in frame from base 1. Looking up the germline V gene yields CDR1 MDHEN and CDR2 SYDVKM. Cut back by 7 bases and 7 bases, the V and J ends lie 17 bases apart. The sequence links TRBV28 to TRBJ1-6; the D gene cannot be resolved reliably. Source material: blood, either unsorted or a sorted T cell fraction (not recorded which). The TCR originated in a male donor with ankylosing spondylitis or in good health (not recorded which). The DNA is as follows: TGTGCCAGCACCCATGATGGGTTGGGGAATTCACCCCTCCACTTT. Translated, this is CASTHDGLGNSPLHF.